What follows are 20 T cell receptor beta chains derived from one specimen sequenced in a study of human T cells and chemical hapten exposure. Time point defined: pre-sensitization, week 0. Treatment: therapeutic diphenylcyclopropenone sensitization with weekly scalp DPC. TCRdb processed the RACE reads anew with MiXCR; each CDR3 protein has one entry. The sample carries a few hundred thousand distinct CDR3 sequences, approximately 8.6% recorded once. The sequencing here drew on whole blood, taken in connection with sensitization to the hapten diphenylcyclopropenone (DPC). The receptors were sampled from a woman in her 40s with alopecia areata. Some clones in this sample may be carry-over from other donors' samples.

This clonotype showed up just a few times. The chain joins TRBV6-5 to TRBJ1-1; D remains unclear. This CDR3 has 13 residues. From germline, CDR1 is MNHEY and CDR2 SVGAGI. Trimming took 6 bases from V and 6 from J, leaving 14 bases between them. The CDR3, as DNA: TGTGCCAGCAGCCCCCCAGGCCAGCCTGAAGCTTTCTTT. This sequence encodes CASSPPGQPEAFF.

This clonotype appeared many times. The rearrangement joins TRBV20-1 to TRBJ2-1, with 12 bases fitting TRBD2. Unmatched junction bases numbered 9, after V lost 3 bases and J lost 9 bases. CDR3 length: 15 residues. Germline CDR1 is DFQATT and CDR2 is SNEGSKA (reference sequence). CDR3 residues: CSARKPSGRVGEQFF. CDR3 nucleotides: TGCAGTGCTAGGAAACCTAGCGGGAGGGTAGGTGAGCAGTTCTTC.

This clonotype appeared many times. V gene TRBV7-2 combines with J gene TRBJ1-5; possible D gene TRBD1, 6 bases. CDR3 length: 16 residues. CDR1 and CDR2 from the germline V gene are SGHTA and FQGNSA. Trimming removed 1 base at V and 2 bases at J, with 12 bases between. The CDR3 loop reads CASSLEGVRGNQPQHF. The CDR3 nucleotides are TGTGCCAGCAGCTTAGAGGGGGTCAGGGGCAATCAGCCCCAGCATTTT.

This clonotype was counted at least ten times. The rearrangement uses TRBV2 and TRBJ1-2; D may be TRBD1 (6 bases). CDR1 and CDR2 (germline): SNHLY, FYNNEI. V was cut by 6 bases and J by 8 bases, with 10 bases left in between. The CDR3 spans 11 residues. The CDR3 loop is CASRLTGGYTF. The CDR3 DNA follows: TGTGCCAGCAGGCTAACAGGGGGCTACACCTTC.

The chain combines TRBV7-9 with TRBJ2-1; the D gene is possibly TRBD2 (6 bases). The V end lost 5 bases, the J end lost 11 bases, and 16 bases lay between the germline ends. There are 13 residues in the CDR3. The germline CDR1 and CDR2 sequences are SEHNR and FQNEAQ (reference sequence). The CDR3 coding sequence is TGTGCCAGCAGCACCGGGGGTCGCGGACAGCAGTTCTTC. Amino acid sequence: CASSTGGRGQQFF.

This chain connects TRBV12-3 or TRBV12-4 to TRBJ1-2; a weak D match, TRBD1 (5 bases). The CDR3 covers 12 residues. V was trimmed by 3 bases and J by 10 bases, leaving 12 bases between them. This CDR3 reads CASSLNRQDYTF. In DNA form, the CDR3 reads TGTGCCAGCAGTTTGAACAGGCAAGACTACACCTTC.

This clonotype came up a few times. The genes are TRBV29-1 and TRBJ2-7; the match to TRBD1 covers 8 bases. V shed 5 bases, J shed 5 bases, and the junction held 8 bases outside the gene matches. The CDR3 length is 13 residues. From germline, CDR1 is SQVTM and CDR2 ANQGSEA. Here the CDR3 reads CSVSGGDVNEQYF. The DNA of the CDR3 is TGCAGCGTTTCAGGGGGCGATGTCAACGAGCAGTACTTC.

The chain employs TRBV12-3 or TRBV12-4 and TRBJ1-5; D is undetermined. Between the trimmed V and J ends, which lost 1 base and 3 bases, there was a span of 7 bases. The CDR3 contains 14 residues. The CDR3 nucleotides read TGTGCCAGCAGTTTAGGGGCACTCAATCAGCCCCAGCATTTT. It translates to CASSLGALNQPQHF.

This chain joins TRBV13 and TRBJ2-3, with D perhaps matching TRBD2 (6 bases). The CDR3 sequence is 15 residues long. V dropped 5 bases and J dropped 2 bases, with 14 bases sitting between them. Germline CDR1 PRHDT, CDR2 FYEKMQ (reference sequence). DNA for the CDR3: TGTGCCAGCAGCCGCGGGGACCAAGTCACAGATACGCAGTATTTT. Protein: CASSRGDQVTDTQYF.

This clonotype was observed a handful of times. The chain has TRBV7-2 and TRBJ2-3; D is undetermined. Per the germline V gene, CDR1 is SGHTA and CDR2 is FQGNSA. The CDR3 is 13 residues long. Trimming pared 5 bases from V and 5 bases from J, leaving 11 bases between. This CDR3 is CASSPMPGDTQYF. The DNA for the CDR3 is TGTGCCAGCAGCCCCATGCCCGGAGATACGCAGTATTTT.

The rearrangement links TRBV5-6 to TRBJ1-1; D uncertain. The CDR3 has 15 residues. V was trimmed by 1 base and J by 1 base, leaving 11 bases between them. Germline V lookup: CDR1 SGHDT, CDR2 YYEEEE. CDR3 sequence (DNA): TGTGCCAGCAGCTTGTTGCAATACACGAACACTGAAGCTTTCTTT. It yields the protein CASSLLQYTNTEAFF. The full variable domain, with the rest looked up from reference TRBV5-6 and TRBJ1-1, is DAGVTQSPTHLIKTRGQQVTLRCSPKSGHDTVSWYQQALGQGPQFIFQYYEEEERQRGNFPDRFSGHQFPNYSSELNVNALLLGDSALYLCASSLLQYTNTEAFFGQGTRLTVV.

This chain links TRBV4-2 with TRBJ2-7, with D uncertain. The germline gives CDR1 LGHNA, CDR2 YNFKEQ. The CDR3 spans 14 residues. V was clipped by 2 bases and J by 3 bases, with 11 bases between them. Here the CDR3 reads CASSQPTRNYEQYF. DNA of the CDR3: TGTGCCAGCAGCCAACCGACACGAAACTACGAGCAGTACTTC.

The chain combines TRBV12-3 or TRBV12-4 with TRBJ2-5; 8 nucleotides match TRBD2. V shed 10 bases and J 1 base; nucleotides not matched to a gene: 8. CDR3 length equals 14 residues. CDR3 amino acids: CATSTSVTQETQYF. CDR3 nucleotides: TGTGCCACCTCGACTAGCGTGACCCAAGAGACCCAGTACTTC.

A few counts support this clonotype. The J gene is TRBJ2-7, the V gene TRBV7-8; weak D call: TRBD2 (5 bases). Germline lookup yields CDR1 SGHVS and CDR2 FQNEAQ. The CDR3 extends over 14 amino acids. The V end lost 4 bases, the J end lost 5 bases, and 15 bases lay between the germline ends. CDR3 loop: CASSYGIPGDEQYF. In DNA, the CDR3 is TGTGCCAGCAGCTACGGGATACCTGGGGACGAGCAGTACTTC. The full variable domain, its missing parts supplied by reference TRBV7-8 and TRBJ2-7, is GAGVSQSPRYKVAKRGQDVALRCDPISGHVSLFWYQQALGQGPEFLTYFQNEAQLDKSGLPSDRFFAERPEGSVSTLKIQRTQQEDSAVYLCASSYGIPGDEQYFGPGTRLTVT.

In this sample, this clonotype turned up a few times. The chain couples TRBV27 to TRBJ2-1; maybe TRBD1 (6 bases). In germline, CDR1 is MNHEY, CDR2 SMNVEV (reference sequence). The CDR3 has 14 residues. Trimming left V 7 bases short and J 1 base short, with 11 bases between. In nucleotides, the CDR3 is TGTGCCAGCAAACGGGACACTTCCTACAATGAGCAGTTCTTC. Protein sequence: CASKRDTSYNEQFF.

This clonotype turned up a few times. J is TRBJ2-1 and V is TRBV20-1; 8 bases are a match to TRBD2. Losses at the gene ends were 3 bases for V and 7 bases for J; bases not matched to a gene: 17. The CDR3 is 17 residues long. Germline V gene data show CDR1 as DFQATT and CDR2 as SNEGSKA (reference sequence). CDR3 bases: TGCAGTGCTAGGGATTTTCTACGGGAATCGGGGGGGAATGAGCAGTTCTTC. Amino acid sequence: CSARDFLRESGGNEQFF.

This sequence joins TRBV6-5 and TRBJ2-7, with 12 bases identical to TRBD2. Trimming removed 5 bases from V and 5 bases from J; junction bases left unmatched: 13. The CDR3 length is 17 residues. Germline loops: CDR1 MNHEY, CDR2 SVGAGI. CDR3 protein: CASSPGLAGMGADEQYF. The CDR3 nucleotides read TGTGCCAGCAGTCCAGGACTAGCGGGGATGGGGGCTGACGAGCAGTACTTC.

Only a few counts were recorded for this clonotype. The chain employs TRBV5-1 and TRBJ2-5; D not resolved. With 4 bases removed from V and 3 bases from J, the gap between germline ends came to 10 bases. This CDR3 has 13 residues. CDR1 and CDR2 from the germline V gene are SGHRS and YFSETQ. CDR3 loop: CASSPGPKETQYF. The CDR3 DNA reads as TGCGCCAGCAGCCCCGGGCCAAAAGAGACCCAGTACTTC.

This clonotype has more than one count but fewer than ten. The chain joins TRBV6-1 to TRBJ1-4; D possibly corresponds to TRBD1 (5 bases). This CDR3 has 16 amino acids. Deletions cut 4 bases from V and 4 bases from J, with 16 bases between. Per the germline V gene, CDR1 is MNHNS and CDR2 is SASEGT. In DNA form, the CDR3 reads TGTGCCAGCAGTGGGGGCCTTCGGCCGATTAATGAAAAACTGTTTTTT. Amino acids: CASSGGLRPINEKLFF.

This clonotype was counted only a few times. The chain employs TRBV24-1 and TRBJ2-6; D remains ambiguous. The CDR3 consists of 15 residues. Germline CDR1 reads KGHDR; CDR2 reads SFDVKD. V shed 3 bases and J shed 0 bases, with 5 bases lying between them. The CDR3 spells CATSDPPSGANVLTF. The CDR3 nucleotides are TGTGCCACCAGTGATCCCCCCTCTGGGGCCAACGTCCTGACTTTC.